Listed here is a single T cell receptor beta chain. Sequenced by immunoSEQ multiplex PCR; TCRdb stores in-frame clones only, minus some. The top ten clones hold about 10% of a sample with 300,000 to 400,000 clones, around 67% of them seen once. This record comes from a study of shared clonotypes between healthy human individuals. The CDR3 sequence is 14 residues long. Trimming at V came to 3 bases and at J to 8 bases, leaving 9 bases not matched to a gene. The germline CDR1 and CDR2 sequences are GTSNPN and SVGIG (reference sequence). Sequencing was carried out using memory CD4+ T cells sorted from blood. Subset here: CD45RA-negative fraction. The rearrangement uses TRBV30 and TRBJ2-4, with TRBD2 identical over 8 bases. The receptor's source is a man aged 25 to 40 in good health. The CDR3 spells CAWSPGGVRDIQYF. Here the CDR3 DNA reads TGTGCCTGGAGCCCCGGGGGGGTTCGAGACATTCAGTACTTC. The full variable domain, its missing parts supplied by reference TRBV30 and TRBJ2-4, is SQTIHQWPATLVQPVGSPLSLECTVEGTSNPNLYWYRQAAGRGLQLLFYSVGIGQISSEVPQNLSASRPQDRQFILSSKKLLLSDSGFYLCAWSPGGVRDIQYFGAGTRLSVL.